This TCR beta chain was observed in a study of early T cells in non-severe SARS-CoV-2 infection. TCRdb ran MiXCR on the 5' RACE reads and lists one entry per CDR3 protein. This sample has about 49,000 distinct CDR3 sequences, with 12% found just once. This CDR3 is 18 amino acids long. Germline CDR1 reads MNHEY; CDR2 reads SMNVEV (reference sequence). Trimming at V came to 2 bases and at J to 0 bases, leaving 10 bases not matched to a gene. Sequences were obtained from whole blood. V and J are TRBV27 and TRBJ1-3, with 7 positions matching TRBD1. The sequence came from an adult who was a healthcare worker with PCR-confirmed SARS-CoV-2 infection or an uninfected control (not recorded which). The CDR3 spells CASSLTWTGAPSGNTIYF. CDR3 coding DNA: TGTGCCAGCAGTTTAACATGGACAGGCGCACCCTCTGGAAACACCATATATTTT.